Listed here are 2 T cell receptor beta chains from one sample, sequenced in a study of blood T cell repertoires in COVID-19. The protocol was immunoSEQ multiplex PCR, while the TCRdb copy is restricted to in-frame clones and leaves out a portion. This sample yields 65,000 to 70,000 clones, of which about 80% are seen a single time; 4.5% to 5.5% belongs to the top ten. Sequenced sample: peripheral blood. These receptor sequences come from a woman aged 55-69 years with acute or convalescent COVID-19.

A note on this clone: At one end, the junction sequence differs from germline, possibly due to a read error. The chain is built from TRBV6-1 and TRBJ2-7, with D possibly being TRBD2 (6 bases). CDR1 MNHNS and CDR2 SASEGT come from the germline V gene. The length of the CDR3 is 14 residues. The CDR3 loop is CASSEGPGEYEQYF. The CDR3 DNA reads TGTGCCAGCAGCGAAGGACCGGGGGAGTACGAGCAGTACTTC.

The V and J genes are TRBV20-1 and TRBJ1-5; D is uncertain. Trimming removed 3 bases at V and 2 bases at J, with 11 bases between. Germline V CDR1 and CDR2: DFQATT, SNEGSKA (reference sequence). This CDR3 contains 14 residues. This chain's CDR3 is CSASPGLGNQPQHF. The CDR3 DNA follows: TGCAGTGCTAGTCCGGGGTTAGGCAATCAGCCCCAGCATTTT.